The source of this T cell receptor beta chain is a study of OX40 agonist ivuxolimab in advanced cancers. Looking at the study overall: Those enrolled were 70% to 85% male, with a mean age of roughly 60 years and ages from roughly 23 to 79. Partial response was recorded in three patients: one hepatocellular carcinoma and two cutaneous melanoma cases.

Germline V gene sequence: CDR1 MNHEY, CDR2 SVGAGI. Trimming took 7 bases from V and 0 from J, leaving 14 bases between them. CDR3 length: 15 amino acids. The table came from immunoSEQ multiplex PCR; TCRdb's copy has only in-frame clones and leaves some out. The profile shows 90,000 to 100,000 clones, about 88% of them singletons. Enrollment shut out patients with autoimmune disease history or systemic immunosuppression. This clonotype was sampled from an adult with an advanced solid tumor such as melanoma, head and neck, liver or kidney cancer. The genes are TRBV6-5 and TRBJ2-3; no clear D gene. This sample comprised CD4+ or CD8+ T cells sorted from blood, obtained in a trial of the OX40 agonist ivuxolimab. The CDR3 protein is CASTPTSLSTDTQYF. Here the CDR3 DNA reads TGTGCCAGCACCCCCACTTCGCTGAGCACAGATACGCAGTATTTT.